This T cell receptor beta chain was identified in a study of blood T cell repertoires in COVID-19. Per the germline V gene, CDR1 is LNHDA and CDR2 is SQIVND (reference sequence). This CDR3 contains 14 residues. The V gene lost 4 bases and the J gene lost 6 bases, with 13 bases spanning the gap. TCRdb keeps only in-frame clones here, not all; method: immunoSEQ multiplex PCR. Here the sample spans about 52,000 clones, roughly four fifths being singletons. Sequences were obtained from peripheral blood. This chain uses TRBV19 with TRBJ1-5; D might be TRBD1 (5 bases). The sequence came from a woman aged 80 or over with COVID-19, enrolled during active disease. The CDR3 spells CASSTHRIRQPQHF. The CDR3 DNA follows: TGTGCCAGTAGTACCCACAGGATACGTCAGCCCCAGCATTTT.